One and the same sample provided the 25 T cell receptor beta chains below, sequenced in a study of CD8+ T cells in alopecia areata. RNA extraction was followed by reverse transcription into cDNA, which acted as the sequencing template. TCRdb's copy holds only in-frame clones and misses some; the assay was immunoSEQ multiplex PCR. Of approximately 99,000 clones listed, roughly 55% are singletons. Material: NKG2D-low CD8+ T cells sorted from blood. The receptors here all came from a human donor with alopecia areata.

This clone was observed a few times. The chain couples TRBV28 to TRBJ2-1; 7 bases are shared with TRBD2. Germline V gene sequence: CDR1 MDHEN, CDR2 SYDVKM. V lost 6 bases to trimming and J lost 5 bases; unmatched junction nucleotides: 25. The CDR3 sequence is 20 residues long. The CDR3 DNA sequence: TGTGCCAGCAGCCCCCTGCCTTATAGCGGGTACGATGGGGGGGACAATGAGCAGTTCTTC. This gives the protein CASSPLPYSGYDGGDNEQFF.

This clone was observed a few times. This rearrangement joins TRBV4-1 to TRBJ2-1, with 8 bases identical to TRBD1. The CDR3 is 12 amino acids. Germline CDR1 MGHRA, CDR2 YSYEKL. V trimming: 3 bases; J trimming: 10 bases; junction bases outside the gene matches: 2. Here the CDR3 reads CASSQDREEQFF. In DNA form, the CDR3 reads TGCGCCAGCAGCCAGGACAGGGAAGAGCAGTTCTTC.

The chain uses TRBV7-9 and TRBJ2-5, with D possibly TRBD1 on 5 matching bases. V was clipped by 6 bases and J by 5 bases, with 13 bases between them. This CDR3 has 13 amino acids. Germline V gene lookup returns CDR1 SEHNR and CDR2 FQNEAQ (reference sequence). CDR3 sequence (DNA): TGTGCCAGCAGGGCTAGGGGTCCGGAGACCCAGTACTTC. It yields the protein CASRARGPETQYF.

The gene calls are TRBV7-3 and TRBJ2-5, with D perhaps matching TRBD2 (5 bases). V was clipped by 0 bases and J by 2 bases, with 10 bases between them. The germline V gene has CDR1 SGHTA and CDR2 FQGTGA. The CDR3 is 15 amino acids. The CDR3 reads CASSLTYGEQETQYF. In DNA, the CDR3 is TGTGCCAGCAGCTTAACGTACGGGGAACAAGAGACCCAGTACTTC.

The gene calls are TRBV28 and TRBJ2-1; D gene uncertain. From germline, CDR1 is MDHEN and CDR2 SYDVKM. V lost 5 bases and J 8 bases, leaving 16 bases between the germline ends. CDR3 length: 14 residues. CDR3 residues: CASSPRGAYHEQFF. CDR3 in DNA: TGTGCCAGCAGTCCGAGAGGAGCGTATCATGAGCAGTTCTTC.

This clone has only a few counts. J is TRBJ2-5 and V is TRBV2; TRBD2 matches at 9 bases. The CDR3 is 15 residues long. Germline V gene lookup returns CDR1 SNHLY and CDR2 FYNNEI. With 4 bases clipped from V and 5 bases from J, the junction kept 8 bases outside the gene matches. The CDR3, as DNA: TGTGCCAGCAGTGGACTAGCGGTGTCTCGGGAGACCCAGTACTTC. This sequence encodes CASSGLAVSRETQYF.

The chain links TRBV6-1 to TRBJ2-6, with D perhaps matching TRBD1 (6 bases). CDR3 length equals 14 residues. V lost 6 bases to trimming and J lost 2 bases, with 8 bases between them. Germline values: CDR1 MNHNS, CDR2 SASEGT. The CDR3 is CASSSGAGANVLTF. CDR3 bases: TGTGCCAGCAGCTCAGGGGCTGGGGCCAACGTCCTGACTTTC.

Concerning this clone: Within the sample, other DNA sequences also encode this same CDR3. V usage is TRBV9 and J usage is TRBJ2-1, with D unclear. CDR3 size: 13 residues. The germline V and J ends were trimmed by 0 bases and 1 base, with 2 bases remaining between them. The germline CDR1 and CDR2 sequences are SGDLS and YYNGEE. The CDR3 coding sequence is TGTGCCAGCAGCGTAGGGTCCTACAATGAGCAGTTCTTC. Amino acids: CASSVGSYNEQFF.

V is TRBV27 and J is TRBJ2-7; TRBD1 aligns across 7 bases. The CDR3 extends over 14 amino acids. Germline V CDR1 and CDR2: MNHEY, SMNVEV (reference sequence). With 5 bases clipped from V and 4 bases from J, the junction kept 8 bases outside the gene matches. The CDR3 bases are TGTGCCAGCAGTCCGATTGGGACAGCTTACGAGCAGTACTTC. This encodes CASSPIGTAYEQYF.

The chain carries TRBV4-2 and TRBJ2-7; D not resolved. Per germline, CDR1 LGHNA and CDR2 YNFKEQ. V lost 1 base and J lost 4, with 11 bases in between. The CDR3 spans 14 residues. CDR3 region: CASSQGYDFYEQYF. CDR3 bases: TGTGCCAGCAGCCAAGGGTATGACTTTTACGAGCAGTACTTC.

The chain uses TRBV27 and TRBJ2-4; D gene uncertain. The CDR3 spans 16 residues. V lost 3 bases and J lost 0, with 12 bases in between. CDR1 and CDR2 (germline): MNHEY, SMNVEV (reference sequence). CDR3: CASSLGSALAKNIQYF. The DNA of the CDR3 is TGTGCCAGCAGTTTGGGTTCGGCTCTAGCCAAAAACATTCAGTACTTC.

This rearrangement joins TRBV7-2 to TRBJ2-1; D unresolved. Per germline, CDR1 SGHTA and CDR2 FQGNSA. The CDR3 has 12 amino acids. Trimming removed 1 base from V and 7 bases from J, with 5 bases in between. In DNA, the CDR3 is TGTGCCAGCAGCTTAGGGGATAATGAGCAGTTCTTC. Protein sequence: CASSLGDNEQFF.

The rearrangement uses TRBV29-1 and TRBJ1-1; TRBD1 agrees at 9 bases. With V trimmed by 1 base and J by 5 bases, 8 bases remained unmatched. This CDR3 is built from 15 residues. Germline CDR1 SQVTM, CDR2 ANQGSEA. The CDR3 protein is CSVEGGTGRSTEAFF. The CDR3 nucleotides read TGCAGCGTTGAAGGAGGGACAGGGCGGTCGACTGAAGCTTTCTTT.

The chain joins TRBV15 to TRBJ2-1; no reliable D call. This CDR3 comprises 14 residues. Trimming cost V 4 bases and J 6 bases, with 13 bases left between them. The germline CDR1 and CDR2 sequences are LNHNV and YYDKDF (reference sequence). CDR3 sequence (DNA): TGTGCCACCAGCAAGGCCTCCAATGTCAATGAGCAGTTCTTC. Translation: CATSKASNVNEQFF.

The chain links TRBV7-6 to TRBJ2-3, with TRBD1 matching over 7 bases. Germline V gene lookup returns CDR1 SGHVS and CDR2 FNYEAQ. The junction had 3 bases not matched to a gene; V was cut back by 0 bases and J by 3 bases. This CDR3 has 15 amino acids. In DNA, the CDR3 is TGTGCCAGCAGCTTAGCCGGGACAGAGACAGATACGCAGTATTTT. It translates to CASSLAGTETDTQYF.

The chain joins TRBV28 to TRBJ2-3; perhaps TRBD1 as D (6 bases). Trimming stripped 7 bases from V and 6 bases from J, with 14 bases between. This CDR3 is built from 13 residues. Looked up from germline, CDR1 is MDHEN and CDR2 is SYDVKM. The CDR3 DNA reads as TGTGCCAGCATCCCAGGGACATGGGATACGCAGTATTTT. This gives the protein CASIPGTWDTQYF.

This clone has just one count. J is TRBJ2-7 and V is TRBV7-8; D not certain. Germline V gene lookup returns CDR1 SGHVS and CDR2 FQNEAQ. There are 11 residues in the CDR3. V lost 5 bases and J 3 bases, leaving 5 bases between the germline ends. This CDR3 reads CASSLNYEQYF. The CDR3 coding sequence is TGTGCCAGCAGCCTGAACTACGAGCAGTACTTC.

V is TRBV4-1 and J is TRBJ2-1; the D is unclear. The CDR3 length is 14 residues. V gave up 0 bases and J gave up 7 bases, with 10 bases separating them. CDR1 MGHRA and CDR2 YSYEKL come from the germline V gene. CDR3 sequence: CASSQESVRNEQFF. The CDR3 nucleotides are TGCGCCAGCAGCCAAGAATCCGTCAGGAATGAGCAGTTCTTC.

V gene TRBV7-9 combines with J gene TRBJ1-4; TRBD1 might be the D (5 bases). CDR1 SEHNR and CDR2 FQNEAQ come from the germline V gene (reference sequence). This CDR3 contains 14 residues. Trimming left V 6 bases short and J 7 bases short, with 15 bases between. CDR3 nucleotides: TGTGCCAGCAGACGACCAGGGTATCTTGAAAAACTGTTTTTT. This sequence encodes CASRRPGYLEKLFF. Filled out from reference TRBV7-9 and TRBJ1-4, the complete variable domain reads DTGVSQNPRHKITKRGQNVTFRCDPISEHNRLYWYRQTLGQGPEFLTYFQNEAQLEKSRLLSDRFSAERPKGSFSTLEIQRTEQGDSAMYLCASRRPGYLEKLFFGSGTQLSVL.

The chain recombines TRBV2 with TRBJ2-5; 9 nucleotides align to TRBD1. The germline gives CDR1 SNHLY, CDR2 FYNNEI. The CDR3 covers 14 residues. With 6 bases clipped from V and 5 bases from J, the junction kept 7 bases outside the gene matches. The CDR3 protein is CASRRTGENETQYF. The CDR3 DNA reads TGTGCCAGCAGACGGACAGGGGAAAATGAGACCCAGTACTTC.

The chain has TRBV27 and TRBJ2-7; D is perhaps TRBD2 (6 bases). The V end was cut by 0 bases, the J end by 6 bases, with 9 bases between. Germline values: CDR1 MNHEY, CDR2 SMNVEV (reference sequence). This CDR3 comprises 13 residues. CDR3 protein: CASSLSRGSEQYF. CDR3 in DNA: TGTGCCAGCAGTTTATCGCGGGGTAGCGAGCAGTACTTC.

This clone was detected once. A read error may explain this, as a much larger clone is one base away. In DNA, the CDR3 is TGTGCCAGCAGCCTACAAGAGACCCAGTACTTC. It codes for CASSLQETQYF. The chain uses TRBV28 and TRBJ2-5; no clear D. This CDR3 spans 11 amino acids. Trimming took off 6 bases at V and 2 bases at J, with 4 bases between the two ends. CDR1 is MDHEN, CDR2 SYDVKM, per germline.

J is TRBJ1-1 and V is TRBV2; D not certain. Germline CDR1 SNHLY, CDR2 FYNNEI. CDR3 length: 11 residues. V dropped 6 bases and J dropped 3 bases, with 5 bases sitting between them. The CDR3 region has the DNA TGTGCCAGCAGCTACTACACTGAAGCTTTCTTT. Translated, it gives CASSYYTEAFF.

The chain recombines TRBV30 with TRBJ2-7; D possibly corresponds to TRBD1 (6 bases). The V gene lost 4 bases and the J gene lost 2 bases, with 15 bases spanning the gap. The CDR3 runs to 14 residues. Germline CDR1 reads GTSNPN; CDR2 reads SVGIG (reference sequence). CDR3 DNA sequence: TGTGCCTGGATTCGGGACACCAGGACCTACGAGCAGTACTTC. This codes for CAWIRDTRTYEQYF.

Of note for this clone: This specimen includes other DNA sequences encoding the same CDR3. The CDR3 protein is CASSNSYEQYF. CDR3 DNA sequence: TGTGCCAGTAGTAACAGCTACGAGCAGTACTTC. The chain recombines TRBV19 with TRBJ2-7; D gene uncertain. Germline-derived CDR1 and CDR2 are LNHDA and SQIVND (reference sequence). Trimming took 4 bases from V and 3 from J, leaving 4 bases between them. CDR3 length: 11 amino acids.